The rows below give T cell receptor beta chains drawn from one sample of a study of cytomegalovirus exposure and HLA in healthy donors. Here immunoSEQ multiplex PCR was the method, and the copy in TCRdb shows in-frame clones only, minus some. The sample carries roughly 330,000 clones, 75% to 90% recorded once. Sample: PBMCs. Every receptor here comes from a woman in her thirties in good health and CMV-seropositive. Both conserved end residues are part of each CDR3. D genes are given only for firm matches. Not all rows give a size; the values are once, few, many and, for expanded clones, a class.

abundance | d_gene | len | j_gene | v_gene | CDR3nt | CDR3aa
. | TRBD1 | 15 | TRBJ2-2 | TRBV6-1 | TGTGCCAGCAGCCCCAGGGGGGACAGGGCGGGGGAGCTGTTTTTT | CASSPRGDRAGELFF
few | TRBD1 | 17 | TRBJ1-2 | TRBV10-2 | TGCGCCAGCAGAAGAGGGACAGGGGGCGCGTCTCCCTATGGCTACACCTTC | CASRRGTGGASPYGYTF
. | TRBD2 | 14 | TRBJ2-3 | TRBV7-7 | TGTGCCAGCACGGCGGGGGGTTTCTCAGATACGCAGTATTTT | CASTAGGFSDTQYF
. | . | 15 | TRBJ2-5 | TRBV28 | TGTGCCAGCAGCCTAGGGGTGGCCGGCGGGAAGACCCAGTACTTC | CASSLGVAGGKTQYF
. | . | 14 | TRBJ1-5 | TRBV7-2 | TGTGCCAGCAGCTTAGCGGTAAGCAATCAGCCCCAGCATTTT | CASSLAVSNQPQHF
. | TRBD2 | 14 | TRBJ2-1 | TRBV27 | TGTGCCAGCATCGACGGGGGGAGGTACAATGAGCAGTTCTTC | CASIDGGRYNEQFF
. | TRBD1 | 14 | TRBJ2-7 | TRBV19 | TGTGCCAGTAAGAGGGGGACAGGGACCCACGAGCAGTACTTC | CASKRGTGTHEQYF
once | . | 12 | TRBJ2-7 | TRBV29-1 | TGCAGCGTTGAAGATGAAGGGTACGAGCAGTACTTC | CSVEDEGYEQYF
. | TRBD2 | 15 | TRBJ2-1 | TRBV7-8 | TGTGCCAGCAGCTTGGGTAGCGGGAGTATCTATGAGCAGTTCTTC | CASSLGSGSIYEQFF
. | TRBD1 | 14 | TRBJ2-4 | TRBV2 | TGTGCCAGCGGGACAGATCTAGCCAAAAACATTCAGTACTTC | CASGTDLAKNIQYF
. | TRBD1 | 14 | TRBJ2-7 | TRBV7-8 | TGTGCCAGCAGCTTGTGGGACAGCTCCTACGAGCAGTACTTC | CASSLWDSSYEQYF
. | TRBD1 | 15 | TRBJ2-1 | TRBV10-2 | TGCGCCAGCAGTGAGTCGGGACAGGGAAGTTGGGAGCAGTTCTTC | CASSESGQGSWEQFF
. | . | 15 | TRBJ2-7 | TRBV19 | TGTGCCACCAGAACAGGGCCTAGCGACTCCTACGAGCAGTACTTC | CATRTGPSDSYEQYF
once | . | 16 | TRBJ2-7 | TRBV9 | TGTGCCAGCAGCGATGCCCCCTCCGGGCAATACTACGAGCAGTACTTC | CASSDAPSGQYYEQYF
. | . | 14 | TRBJ1-2 | TRBV2 | TGTGCCAGCAGTGTGGAAAGGGGTGGTTATGGCTACACCTTC | CASSVERGGYGYTF
. | . | 16 | TRBJ1-1 | TRBV28 | TGTGCCAGCAGCCCAATTCTAGGGTCGGGCCCAGGTATAGCTTTCTTT | CASSPILGSGPGIAFF
. | . | 16 | TRBJ1-1 | TRBV4-3 | TGCGCCAGCAGCCAAGATCGGAGAGGGGGGACCACTGAAGCTTTCTTT | CASSQDRRGGTTEAFF
few | TRBD1 | 12 | TRBJ1-2 | TRBV18 | TGTGCCAGCTCACCAGGGACAGATGGCTACACCTTC | CASSPGTDGYTF
. | TRBD1 | 15 | TRBJ2-7 | TRBV15 | TGTGCCACCAGCAGTGAACAGGGGGCATCCTACGAGCAGTACTTC | CATSSEQGASYEQYF
. | TRBD1 | 14 | TRBJ2-5 | TRBV5-1 | TGCGCCAGCAAGAGAGGGACAGCGCAAGAGACCCAGTACTTC | CASKRGTAQETQYF
. | . | 13 | TRBJ1-5 | TRBV19 | TGTGCCAGTAGTGAGACGGGAAATCAGCCCCAGCATTTT | CASSETGNQPQHF
few | . | 17 | TRBJ2-1 | TRBV21-1 | TGTGCCAGCAGCAAAATCTGTCACGGAGAATCCTACAATGAGCAGTTCTTC | CASSKICHGESYNEQFF
. | TRBD1 | 13 | TRBJ1-2 | TRBV6-5 | TGTGCCAGCTACCGGGACAGCCTGGCTGGCTACACCTTC | CASYRDSLAGYTF
once | . | 15 | TRBJ1-6 | TRBV15 | TGTGCCACCAGCAGAGATACGACAAGTGGATCTCCCCTCCACTTT | CATSRDTTSGSPLHF
. | . | 18 | TRBJ1-5 | TRBV4-1 | TGCGCCAGCAGCCACGTAGACCGTACTCAGGGGAGGCATCAGCCCCAGCATTTT | CASSHVDRTQGRHQPQHF
. | . | 16 | TRBJ1-2 | TRBV4-2 | TGTGCCAGCAGCCAAGGTGAGGGAGGCGGGGAGGATGGCTACACCTTC | CASSQGEGGGEDGYTF
. | . | 15 | TRBJ2-2 | TRBV9 | TGTGCCAGCAGCGGGGGGCTAGCGTCCACCGGGGAGCTGTTTTTT | CASSGGLASTGELFF
. | . | 14 | TRBJ2-3 | TRBV5-4 | TGTGCCAGCAGCTTCGGACTGAGGGCAGATACGCAGTATTTT | CASSFGLRADTQYF
few | TRBD1 | 14 | TRBJ1-2 | TRBV5-1 | TGCGCCAGCAGCCCGACGGGACAGGGGGTCGGCTACACCTTC | CASSPTGQGVGYTF
. | TRBD1 | 15 | TRBJ1-5 | TRBV4-1 | TGCGCCAGCAGCCTACAAGGGACAGGGAGTCAGCCCCAGCATTTT | CASSLQGTGSQPQHF
. | TRBD2 | 14 | TRBJ2-7 | TRBV2 | TGTGCCAGCAATGGGGGGGGAGCGGCCTACGAGCAGTACTTC | CASNGGGAAYEQYF
. | . | 13 | TRBJ1-1 | TRBV2 | TGTGCCAGCAGACAGGGTACGAACACTGAAGCTTTCTTT | CASRQGTNTEAFF
. | TRBD1 | 15 | TRBJ2-7 | TRBV19 | TGTGCCAGTAGTATAGCCGGGACAGCTCTACGAGAGCAGTACTTC | CASSIAGTALREQYF
. | . | 16 | TRBJ1-5 | TRBV27 | TGTGCCAGCAGTTTAACCACCAGGCACAGCAATCAGCCCCAGCATTTT | CASSLTTRHSNQPQHF
. | . | 17 | TRBJ2-7 | TRBV10-3 | TGTGCCATCAGTGAGCCTGGACTAACTAAGTATGCCTACGAGCAGTACTTC | CAISEPGLTKYAYEQYF
. | . | 16 | TRBJ1-1 | TRBV4-3 | TGCGCCAGCAGCCAAGATGTGCCAGGGGACGGCACTGAAGCTTTCTTT | CASSQDVPGDGTEAFF
. | TRBD2 | 16 | TRBJ2-1 | TRBV27 | TGTGCCAGCAGTTTATCCGGACTAGCGCTATACAATGAGCAGTTCTTC | CASSLSGLALYNEQFF
. | . | 15 | TRBJ1-1 | TRBV4-3 | TGCGCCAGCAGCCAAGGACGACACCTGAACACTGAAGCTTTCTTT | CASSQGRHLNTEAFF
few | . | 12 | TRBJ1-1 | TRBV29-1 | TGCAGCGTGGGACGTATGAACACTGAAGCTTTCTTT | CSVGRMNTEAFF
. | . | 12 | TRBJ1-4 | TRBV7-8 | TGTGCCAGCAGCCCTATCGCTGAAAAACTGTTTTTT | CASSPIAEKLFF
. | TRBD1 | 14 | TRBJ1-1 | TRBV28 | TGTGCCAGCAGTATAACAGGGGCCGGGATTAGAGCTTTCTTT | CASSITGAGIRAFF
. | TRBD1 | 16 | TRBJ2-7 | TRBV5-6 | TGTGCCAGCAGCCAAAAGGGACAGGGGAAATTCCTCGAGCAGTACTTC | CASSQKGQGKFLEQYF
. | . | 15 | TRBJ2-7 | TRBV2 | TGTGCCAGCAGTGAAGCGCTTGGGATTCGGATGGGCGAGTACTTC | CASSEALGIRMGEYF
. | . | 15 | TRBJ2-5 | TRBV7-3 | TGTGCCAGCAGCTTAATACCCGGGACCACAGAGACCCAGTACTTC | CASSLIPGTTETQYF
. | . | 14 | TRBJ1-3 | TRBV6-5 | TGTGCCAGCAGCCTAGGGACTGTTGGAAACACCATATATTTT | CASSLGTVGNTIYF
. | . | 14 | TRBJ2-7 | TRBV6-1 | TGTGCCAGCAGTGATTCGGCCGGGTCCTACGAGCAGTACTTC | CASSDSAGSYEQYF
. | . | 15 | TRBJ1-2 | TRBV28 | TGTGCCAGCAGTACCCCGGGAGGGGCCAGCTATGGCTACACCTTC | CASSTPGGASYGYTF
. | . | 15 | TRBJ2-7 | TRBV2 | TGTGCCAGCAGTGAACTAGCAGCCGAATCCTACGAGCAGTACTTC | CASSELAAESYEQYF
. | . | 13 | TRBJ1-5 | TRBV5-5 | TGTGCCAGCAGCTTGGCTGAGAATCAGCCCCAGCATTTT | CASSLAENQPQHF
. | . | 14 | TRBJ2-7 | TRBV27 | TGTGCCAGCAGTAATTACCGGCTCTCCTACGAGCAGTACTTC | CASSNYRLSYEQYF
. | . | 13 | TRBJ2-3 | TRBV4-1 | TGCGCCAGCAGCCATTCAGCCCCGGATACGCAGTATTTT | CASSHSAPDTQYF
. | . | 15 | TRBJ2-7 | TRBV7-2 | TGTGCCAGCAGCCCCCCGGGCAGTTATTTGGGCGAGCAGTACTTC | CASSPPGSYLGEQYF
. | . | 16 | TRBJ2-7 | TRBV15 | TGTGCCACCAGCAGAGGTGTTGGAACACTCGGGTACGAGCAGTACTTC | CATSRGVGTLGYEQYF
. | . | 16 | TRBJ1-4 | TRBV6-6 | TGTGCCAGCACCCACTCGACTCGGAGGGTGAATGAAAAACTGTTTTTT | CASTHSTRRVNEKLFF
. | . | 15 | TRBJ1-6 | TRBV18 | TGTGCCAGCTCACCCACGGACAGCTCTAATTCACCCCTCCACTTT | CASSPTDSSNSPLHF
. | . | 15 | TRBJ2-7 | TRBV7-6 | TGTGCCAGCAGCTTAGAATCCCCGGATGTGGGGGAGCAGTACTTC | CASSLESPDVGEQYF
many | . | 11 | TRBJ2-7 | TRBV14 | TGTGCCAGCAGCCAAGTCTACGAGCAGTACTTC | CASSQVYEQYF
. | . | 14 | TRBJ1-1 | TRBV25-1 | TGTGCCAGCAGTCCTATCGGGGGGTTCACTGAAGCTTTCTTT | CASSPIGGFTEAFF
. | . | 11 | TRBJ2-1 | TRBV27 | TGTGCCAGCACCCAAGGGGGTGAGCAGTTCTTC | CASTQGGEQFF
. | TRBD2 | 19 | TRBJ2-2 | TRBV30 | TGTGCCTGGAGTCGGACTAGCGGGATAATAGGGCGACGCACCGGGGAGCTGTTTTTT | CAWSRTSGIIGRRTGELFF